Following are 18 T cell receptor beta chains from one sample sequenced in a study of OX40 agonist ivuxolimab in advanced cancers. TCRdb keeps only in-frame clones here, not all; method: immunoSEQ multiplex PCR. This repertoire shows around 84,000 clones, around 93% found once; its top ten account for about 11%. The input for sequencing was CD4+ or CD8+ T cells sorted from blood, taken in a trial of the OX40 agonist ivuxolimab. All receptors come from an adult with an advanced solid tumor such as melanoma, head and neck, liver or kidney cancer.

This chain connects TRBV11-2 to TRBJ2-1; TRBD1 aligns across 7 bases. J lost 5 bases, V lost 8 bases, and 9 bases had no gene match. The CDR3 is made up of 14 amino acids. Germline V CDR1 and CDR2: SGHAT, FQNNGV. CDR3 DNA: TGTGCCAGCGTCAAACCGGGACAGAACAATGAGCAGTTCTTC. Amino acids: CASVKPGQNNEQFF.

The chain is built from TRBV4-2 and TRBJ1-1, with D unresolved. CDR3 length: 17 amino acids. Germline-derived CDR1 and CDR2 are LGHNA and YNFKEQ. Deletions cut 0 bases from V and 1 base from J, with 15 bases between. CDR3 amino acids: CASSQDLVWRANTEAFF. In nucleotides, the CDR3 is TGTGCCAGCAGCCAAGATTTAGTATGGAGGGCGAACACTGAAGCTTTCTTT.

The rearrangement links TRBV11-2 to TRBJ1-1; D call uncertain. The germline V and J ends were trimmed by 5 bases and 2 bases, with 12 bases remaining between them. Germline V gene lookup returns CDR1 SGHAT and CDR2 FQNNGV. The CDR3 runs to 14 residues. The CDR3: CASSPPGENTEAFF. The CDR3 nucleotides are TGTGCCAGCAGCCCCCCCGGAGAAAACACTGAAGCTTTCTTT.

The chain recombines TRBV27 with TRBJ1-5, with D hard to call. The germline V and J ends were trimmed by 3 bases and 4 bases, with 7 bases remaining between them. This CDR3 has 13 residues. Germline V lookup: CDR1 MNHEY, CDR2 SMNVEV (reference sequence). The CDR3 DNA is TGTGCCAGCAGTTTGGGCCCAAATCAGCCCCAGCATTTT. It encodes CASSLGPNQPQHF.

The chain joins TRBV4-3 to TRBJ1-4; D might be TRBD1 (5 bases). V shed 0 bases and J shed 1 base, with 18 bases lying between them. The CDR3 totals 19 residues. CDR1 and CDR2 from the germline V gene are LGHNA and YSLEER. This CDR3 is CASSQEGGIIRGTNEKLFF. The DNA for the CDR3 is TGCGCCAGCAGCCAAGAGGGAGGGATAATAAGGGGAACTAATGAAAAACTGTTTTTT.

The chain recombines TRBV6-1 with TRBJ2-7, with D possibly TRBD1 on 5 matching bases. CDR3 length: 13 residues. Germline values: CDR1 MNHNS, CDR2 SASEGT. Trimming left V 2 bases short and J 6 bases short, with 11 bases between. CDR3 nucleotide sequence: TGTGCCAGCAGTGAAAGGGGCCCCCGCGAGCAGTACTTC. Amino acids: CASSERGPREQYF.

This clone was observed a single time. This sequence joins TRBV6-5 and TRBJ1-3; the D gene is possibly TRBD1 (5 bases). Germline V lookup: CDR1 MNHEY, CDR2 SVGAGI. The CDR3 has 16 residues. The V end lost 2 bases, the J end lost 4 bases, and 15 bases lay between the germline ends. CDR3 DNA sequence: TGTGCCAGCAGTTACGGGTTCGAGGGGAGGGGAAACACCATATATTTT. Protein sequence: CASSYGFEGRGNTIYF.

The V gene is TRBV11-2, the J gene TRBJ1-1; no definite D call. Germline CDR1 and CDR2: SGHAT and FQNNGV. Between the trimmed V and J ends, which lost 2 bases and 0 bases, there was a span of 10 bases. The CDR3 runs 15 residues. This chain's CDR3 is CASSLRPSMNTEAFF. CDR3 sequence (DNA): TGTGCCAGCAGCTTACGGCCCAGCATGAACACTGAAGCTTTCTTT.

This clone was detected once. This chain links TRBV7-9 with TRBJ2-7; 11 nucleotides align to TRBD1. V shed 4 bases and J 5 bases; nucleotides not matched to a gene: 4. The CDR3 runs 14 residues. Germline lookup yields CDR1 SEHNR and CDR2 FQNEAQ (reference sequence). CDR3 amino acids: CASSSGQGENEQYF. DNA for the CDR3: TGTGCCAGCAGCTCGGGACAGGGGGAAAACGAGCAGTACTTC. Together with reference TRBV7-9 and TRBJ2-7, the CDR3 gives the full variable domain: DTGVSQNPRHKITKRGQNVTFRCDPISEHNRLYWYRQTLGQGPEFLTYFQNEAQLEKSRLLSDRFSAERPKGSFSTLEIQRTEQGDSAMYLCASSSGQGENEQYFGPGTRLTVT.

The chain is built from TRBV9 and TRBJ2-6, with D unclear. The length of the CDR3 is 17 residues. Trimming removed 0 bases at V and 2 bases at J, with 12 bases between. Germline CDR1 is SGDLS and CDR2 is YYNGEE. CDR3 DNA: TGTGCCAGCAGCGTAGAGCCAGTCCCTACTGGGGCCAACGTCCTGACTTTC. The encoded protein is CASSVEPVPTGANVLTF.

In its sample, this clone was seen once. In nucleotides, the CDR3 is TGTGCCAGCAGCTTGGGCAGCCCCACTGAAGCTTTCTTT. It codes for CASSLGSPTEAFF. The chain uses TRBV5-4 and TRBJ1-1; D is unclear. The CDR3 has 13 amino acids. V was pared by 0 bases and J by 4 bases, with 7 bases between. The germline V gene has CDR1 SGHNT and CDR2 YYREEE (reference sequence).

The V gene is TRBV9, the J gene TRBJ2-1; TRBD2 might be the D (7 bases). CDR1 and CDR2 from the germline V gene are SGDLS and YYNGEE. Trimming stripped 0 bases from V and 3 bases from J, with 10 bases between. The CDR3 is 15 amino acids. CDR3 sequence (DNA): TGTGCCAGCAGCGTAGGCGGGGGCGTCTACAATGAGCAGTTCTTC. This gives the protein CASSVGGGVYNEQFF.

The V call is TRBV15, the J call TRBJ2-5; TRBD2 agrees at 7 bases. The J segment lost 2 bases and the V segment lost 5 bases, leaving 5 bases of the junction unmatched. The CDR3 covers 14 residues. Germline CDR1 and CDR2: LNHNV and YYDKDF (reference sequence). CDR3 sequence reads: CATSFPSGQETQYF. In nucleotides, the CDR3 is TGTGCCACCAGCTTCCCTAGCGGACAAGAGACCCAGTACTTC. Full variable domain (rest looked up from reference TRBV15 and TRBJ2-5): DAMVIQNPRYQVTQFGKPVTLSCSQTLNHNVMYWYQQKSSQAPKLLFHYYDKDFNNEADTPDNFQSRRPNTSFCFLDIRSPGLGDTAMYLCATSFPSGQETQYFGPGTRLLVL.

The rearrangement uses TRBV7-6 and TRBJ2-7; 7 bases match TRBD1. Germline lookup yields CDR1 SGHVS and CDR2 FNYEAQ. With V trimmed by 5 bases and J by 5 bases, 3 bases remained unmatched. The CDR3 runs to 12 residues. The CDR3 is CASSPTGHEQYF. The CDR3 nucleotides are TGTGCCAGCAGCCCGACAGGGCACGAGCAGTACTTC. The whole variable domain, remainder taken from reference TRBV7-6 and TRBJ2-7, is GAGVSQSPRYKVTKRGQDVALRCDPISGHVSLYWYRQALGQGPEFLTYFNYEAQQDKSGLPNDRFSAERPEGSISTLTIQRTEQRDSAMYRCASSPTGHEQYFGPGTRLTVT.

Comments on this clone: At one end the junction does not follow the germline gene, possibly because of a read error. The chain employs TRBV7-2 and TRBJ2-1; 8 nucleotides match TRBD2. This CDR3 region has 16 residues. Germline V gene data show CDR1 as SGHTA and CDR2 as FQGNSA. CDR3 region: CASILGGLGLVREQFF. CDR3 coding DNA: TGTGCCAGCATCTTAGGGGGACTAGGCCTCGTGAGGGAGCAGTTCTTC. Variable domain in full (rest from reference TRBV7-2 and TRBJ2-1): GAGVSQSPSNKVTEKGKDVELRCDPISGHTALYWYRQSLGQGLEFLIYFQGNSAPDKSGLPSDRFSAERTGGSVSTLTIQRTQQEDSAVYLCASILGGLGLVREQFFGPGTRLTVL.

In DNA, the CDR3 is TGTGCCAGCGGGACAGCCAAGAATCAGCCCCAGCATTTT. Translation: CASGTAKNQPQHF. This chain connects TRBV6-5 to TRBJ1-5, with 7 bases fitting TRBD1. The CDR3 has 13 residues. Germline CDR1 and CDR2: MNHEY and SVGAGI. Germline trimming cut 8 bases from V and 4 bases from J; bases unmatched to any gene: 5.

V is TRBV7-3 and J is TRBJ2-3; 12 positions agree with TRBD2. The V gene's germline CDR1 is SGHTA and CDR2 FQGTGA. Unmatched junction bases numbered 12, after V lost 4 bases and J lost 7 bases. The CDR3 has 17 residues. DNA of the CDR3: TGTGCCAGCAGCTACCATGCCCTAGCGGGGGGGATAAATACGCAGTATTTT. Residues: CASSYHALAGGINTQYF.

The chain has TRBV4-2 and TRBJ2-1, with D uncertain. Germline V gene sequence: CDR1 LGHNA, CDR2 YNFKEQ. V was pared by 0 bases and J by 4 bases, with 4 bases between. This CDR3 spans 13 amino acids. CDR3 coding DNA: TGTGCCAGCAGCCAAGAAGAATACAATGAGCAGTTCTTC. The encoded protein is CASSQEEYNEQFF.